The clone carrying this TCR beta chain was detected only a few times. These data come from a study of blood T cell repertoires in COVID-19. Study overall: The United States, Italy and Spain supplied acute and convalescent COVID-19 samples. T cells, B-cell-depleted T cells, or PBMCs supplied cDNA or gDNA.

In the original analysis: Nucleated cell counts were estimated from reference gene primer amplification. Clones were read by immunoSEQ multiplex PCR, and TCRdb kept only the in-frame ones, dropping some. V and J calls and clone size are given by that table; D and trimming were obtained from the DNA. This table holds over 85,000 clones, about four fifths found once. V lost 1 base and J lost 2; bases outside the gene matches: 14. There are 18 residues in the CDR3. The germline CDR1 and CDR2 sequences are MNHNS and SASEGT. What was sequenced was peripheral blood. V gene TRBV6-1 combines with J gene TRBJ2-7; 7 positions agree with TRBD2. The TCR originated in a human donor in a cohort sampled during active COVID-19. The CDR3 DNA reads TGTGCCAGCAGTGAAGGAAACCTGTGGGGAGGGCAAACCTACGAGCAGTACTTC. It specifies CASSEGNLWGGQTYEQYF.